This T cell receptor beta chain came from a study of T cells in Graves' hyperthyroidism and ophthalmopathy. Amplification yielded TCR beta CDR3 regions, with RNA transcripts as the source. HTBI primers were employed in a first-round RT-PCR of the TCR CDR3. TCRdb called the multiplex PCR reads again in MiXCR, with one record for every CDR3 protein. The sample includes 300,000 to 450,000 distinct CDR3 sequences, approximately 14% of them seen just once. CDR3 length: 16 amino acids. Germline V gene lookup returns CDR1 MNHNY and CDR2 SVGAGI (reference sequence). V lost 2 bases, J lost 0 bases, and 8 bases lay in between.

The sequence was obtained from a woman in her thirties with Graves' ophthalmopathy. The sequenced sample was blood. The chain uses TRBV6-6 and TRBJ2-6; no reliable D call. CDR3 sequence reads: CASSYRSSSGANVLTF. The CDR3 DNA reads TGTGCCAGCAGTTACCGGTCGAGCTCTGGGGCCAACGTCCTGACTTTC.